Listed below are T cell receptor beta chains from one sample, sequenced in a study of shared clonotypes between healthy human individuals. Clones were read by immunoSEQ multiplex PCR, and TCRdb kept only the in-frame ones, dropping some. The repertoire holds about 2 million clones, with 85% to 95% as singletons. The specimen sequenced was naive CD4+ T cells sorted from blood. These receptor sequences come from a young man in good health. Both conserved end residues are part of each CDR3. D genes are given only for firm matches. Only part of the rows carry a size: once, few, many, or a class if the clone is expanded.

abundance: NA; j_gene: TRBJ2-5; d_gene: TRBD1; v_gene: TRBV6-1; CDR3nt: TGTGCCAGCAGTGAATTGGGACAGGGTGGACAAGAGACCCAGTACTTC; CDR3aa: CASSELGQGGQETQYF
abundance: once; j_gene: TRBJ2-1; d_gene: TRBD2; v_gene: TRBV5-1; CDR3nt: TGCGCCAGCAGCTTGGAGCTAGCGGGAGGGGACGAGCAGTTCTTC; CDR3aa: CASSLELAGGDEQFF
abundance: NA; j_gene: TRBJ2-7; d_gene: NA; v_gene: TRBV5-4; CDR3nt: TGTGCCAGCAGCCGGGACGGGATCCACGAGCAGTACTTC; CDR3aa: CASSRDGIHEQYF
abundance: NA; j_gene: TRBJ2-1; d_gene: TRBD2; v_gene: TRBV6-6; CDR3nt: TGTGCCAGCAGTTACCAGGGACTAGCGCCCGTTGAGCAGTTCTTC; CDR3aa: CASSYQGLAPVEQFF
abundance: NA; j_gene: TRBJ1-2; d_gene: NA; v_gene: TRBV30; CDR3nt: TGTGCCTGTATACCCTTAACGGGGGGCTACACCTTC; CDR3aa: CACIPLTGGYTF
abundance: NA; j_gene: TRBJ1-1; d_gene: NA; v_gene: TRBV30; CDR3nt: TGTGCCTGGAGTTGGGCAGGCACTGAAGCTTTCTTT; CDR3aa: CAWSWAGTEAFF
abundance: few; j_gene: TRBJ1-1; d_gene: NA; v_gene: TRBV10-1; CDR3nt: TGCGCCAGCAGTGGGAACAGGGAGGCATCTTTCTTT; CDR3aa: CASSGNREASFF
abundance: NA; j_gene: TRBJ1-5; d_gene: NA; v_gene: TRBV2; CDR3nt: TGTGCCAGCAGTGTCGAGGGAGCAAGGGCTAGCAATCAGCCCCAGCATTTT; CDR3aa: CASSVEGARASNQPQHF
abundance: NA; j_gene: TRBJ2-7; d_gene: NA; v_gene: TRBV9; CDR3nt: TGTGCCAGCAGCGTAGATATGGCAACCGAGATATACGAGCAGTACTTC; CDR3aa: CASSVDMATEIYEQYF
abundance: NA; j_gene: TRBJ1-1; d_gene: NA; v_gene: TRBV19; CDR3nt: TGTGCCAGTAGCGTTGGTACAGGGAGTAACACTGAAGCTTTCTTT; CDR3aa: CASSVGTGSNTEAFF
abundance: NA; j_gene: TRBJ1-5; d_gene: NA; v_gene: TRBV5-1; CDR3nt: TGCGCCAGCAGCTTGGAGGGTCAGAGCAATCAGCCCCAGCATTTT; CDR3aa: CASSLEGQSNQPQHF
abundance: NA; j_gene: TRBJ1-4; d_gene: NA; v_gene: TRBV7-8; CDR3nt: TGTGCCAGCAGCTTAATGCAGGGTAATGAAAAACTGTTTTTT; CDR3aa: CASSLMQGNEKLFF
abundance: NA; j_gene: TRBJ1-5; d_gene: NA; v_gene: TRBV19; CDR3nt: TGTGCCAGTGAAAGGCCTTATAGCAATCAGCCCCAGCATTTT; CDR3aa: CASERPYSNQPQHF
abundance: once; j_gene: TRBJ1-4; d_gene: TRBD1; v_gene: TRBV10-3; CDR3nt: TGTGCCATCAGTGAGACCGACAGGGGTACTGAAAAACTGTTTTTT; CDR3aa: CAISETDRGTEKLFF
abundance: NA; j_gene: TRBJ1-5; d_gene: NA; v_gene: TRBV2; CDR3nt: TGTGCCAGCTCCGAGCGGGATAATCAGCCCCAGCATTTT; CDR3aa: CASSERDNQPQHF
abundance: NA; j_gene: TRBJ2-1; d_gene: TRBD2; v_gene: TRBV4-1; CDR3nt: TGCGCCAGCAGCCGACAGACTAGCGGGAGCTCCTACAATGAGCAGTTCTTC; CDR3aa: CASSRQTSGSSYNEQFF
abundance: NA; j_gene: TRBJ1-4; d_gene: NA; v_gene: TRBV28; CDR3nt: TGTGCCAGCAGCCTGGTACAGGGTTGGTCTAATGAAAAACTGTTTTTT; CDR3aa: CASSLVQGWSNEKLFF
abundance: NA; j_gene: TRBJ2-5; d_gene: TRBD2; v_gene: TRBV5-4; CDR3nt: TGTGCCAGCAGCTTGGAGACTAGCCGAGAGACCCAGTACTTC; CDR3aa: CASSLETSRETQYF
abundance: NA; j_gene: TRBJ2-1; d_gene: NA; v_gene: TRBV5-1; CDR3nt: TGCGCCAGCAGCTTGGTAGGACTTATGTACAATGAGCAGTTCTTC; CDR3aa: CASSLVGLMYNEQFF
abundance: NA; j_gene: TRBJ1-1; d_gene: NA; v_gene: TRBV10-3; CDR3nt: TGTGCCATCACCGCAGGGGCTTCGAACACTGAAGCTTTCTTT; CDR3aa: CAITAGASNTEAFF
abundance: NA; j_gene: TRBJ2-3; d_gene: TRBD2; v_gene: TRBV5-1; CDR3nt: TGCGCCAGCAGCGCCCGGACTAGCGGGGGGGATACGCAGTATTTT; CDR3aa: CASSARTSGGDTQYF
abundance: NA; j_gene: TRBJ2-7; d_gene: NA; v_gene: TRBV18; CDR3nt: TGTGCCAGCTCATTACAGGGAGCCTACGAGCAGTACTTC; CDR3aa: CASSLQGAYEQYF
abundance: NA; j_gene: TRBJ2-2; d_gene: NA; v_gene: TRBV6-1; CDR3nt: TGTGCCAGCAGTGAATTCACTACAGGGTCCACCGGGGAGCTGTTTTTT; CDR3aa: CASSEFTTGSTGELFF
abundance: NA; j_gene: TRBJ1-1; d_gene: TRBD1; v_gene: TRBV19; CDR3nt: TGTGCCAGTAGTATAGGTGACAGGGGTCGCACTGAAGCTTTCTTT; CDR3aa: CASSIGDRGRTEAFF
abundance: NA; j_gene: TRBJ2-7; d_gene: NA; v_gene: TRBV18; CDR3nt: TGTGCCAGCTCGAACGGTGGCCGGGTAAACTACGAGCAGTACTTC; CDR3aa: CASSNGGRVNYEQYF
abundance: many; j_gene: TRBJ1-1; d_gene: NA; v_gene: TRBV7-9; CDR3nt: TGTGCCAGCAGCTTAGTACCGACGCACACTGAAGCTTTCTTT; CDR3aa: CASSLVPTHTEAFF
abundance: NA; j_gene: TRBJ1-1; d_gene: TRBD1; v_gene: TRBV4-1; CDR3nt: TGCGCCAGCAGCCCGACAGGGGGCTTTCCTTTGAACACTGAAGCTTTCTTT; CDR3aa: CASSPTGGFPLNTEAFF
abundance: NA; j_gene: TRBJ2-7; d_gene: TRBD1; v_gene: TRBV18; CDR3nt: TGTGCGAGTGGACAGGGTTCCTACGAGCAGTACTTC; CDR3aa: CASGQGSYEQYF
abundance: NA; j_gene: TRBJ2-1; d_gene: TRBD1; v_gene: TRBV5-1; CDR3nt: TGCGCCAGCAGCTTCCCTTCGACAGGGCCTAATTACAATGAGCAGTTCTTC; CDR3aa: CASSFPSTGPNYNEQFF
abundance: NA; j_gene: TRBJ2-5; d_gene: NA; v_gene: TRBV6-5; CDR3nt: TGTGCCAGCAGCACAGTGTCGAGGGGCGCAGAGACCCAGTACTTC; CDR3aa: CASSTVSRGAETQYF
abundance: NA; j_gene: TRBJ2-7; d_gene: NA; v_gene: TRBV11-2; CDR3nt: TGTGCCAGCAGCTGGGCGGGGTACGAGCAGTACTTC; CDR3aa: CASSWAGYEQYF
abundance: NA; j_gene: TRBJ1-2; d_gene: TRBD1; v_gene: TRBV28; CDR3nt: TGTGCCAGCAGTCTCGACAGGGGCCGAAGGCGCTACACCTTC; CDR3aa: CASSLDRGRRRYTF
abundance: NA; j_gene: TRBJ1-2; d_gene: NA; v_gene: TRBV29-1; CDR3nt: TGCAGCGTTGAAGATCCTAGACCCTTTCCAGGATTCCCTAACTATGGCTACACCTTC; CDR3aa: CSVEDPRPFPGFPNYGYTF
abundance: NA; j_gene: TRBJ1-1; d_gene: NA; v_gene: TRBV6-5; CDR3nt: TGTGCCAGCAGTATCGGGAGGACTGAAGCTTTCTTT; CDR3aa: CASSIGRTEAFF
abundance: NA; j_gene: TRBJ1-1; d_gene: NA; v_gene: TRBV7-2; CDR3nt: TGTGCCAGCAGCTCGGACACATTGAACACTGAAGCTTTCTTT; CDR3aa: CASSSDTLNTEAFF
abundance: NA; j_gene: TRBJ2-1; d_gene: NA; v_gene: TRBV5-1; CDR3nt: TGCGCCAGCAGCTTGGCCGCTGAGAGGAATGAGCAGTTCTTC; CDR3aa: CASSLAAERNEQFF
abundance: once; j_gene: TRBJ1-6; d_gene: NA; v_gene: TRBV6-6; CDR3nt: TGTGCCAGCAGTACAATCATCACCTATAATTCACCCCTCCACTTT; CDR3aa: CASSTIITYNSPLHF
abundance: NA; j_gene: TRBJ2-7; d_gene: NA; v_gene: TRBV6-1; CDR3nt: TGTGCCAGCAGTGAAACAGGCCGATCCTACGAGCAGTACTTC; CDR3aa: CASSETGRSYEQYF
abundance: NA; j_gene: TRBJ2-1; d_gene: TRBD1; v_gene: TRBV5-1; CDR3nt: TGCGCCAGCAGCTTTCAGGGGGCGGGATACAATGAGCAGTTCTTC; CDR3aa: CASSFQGAGYNEQFF
abundance: NA; j_gene: TRBJ1-6; d_gene: NA; v_gene: TRBV14; CDR3nt: TGTGCCAGCAGCCAAGACCTACAGGGTGTGTACGCACCCCTCCACTTT; CDR3aa: CASSQDLQGVYAPLHF
abundance: NA; j_gene: TRBJ2-3; d_gene: NA; v_gene: TRBV2; CDR3nt: TGTGCCAGCAGTGATAAGGGACTGGACACAGATACGCAGTATTTT; CDR3aa: CASSDKGLDTDTQYF
abundance: NA; j_gene: TRBJ2-7; d_gene: NA; v_gene: TRBV7-2; CDR3nt: TGTGCCAGCAGCTTAGGGGGAACAATTTCCTACGAGCAGTACTTC; CDR3aa: CASSLGGTISYEQYF
abundance: few; j_gene: TRBJ1-5; d_gene: NA; v_gene: TRBV7-2; CDR3nt: TGTGCCAGCAGCGAGTACAATCAGCCCCAGCATTTT; CDR3aa: CASSEYNQPQHF
abundance: NA; j_gene: TRBJ1-6; d_gene: TRBD1; v_gene: TRBV23-1; CDR3nt: TGCGCCAGCAGTCAATCGGCGACAGGGTACCCCTCATATAATTCACCCCTCCACTTT; CDR3aa: CASSQSATGYPSYNSPLHF
abundance: NA; j_gene: TRBJ1-2; d_gene: TRBD1; v_gene: TRBV7-9; CDR3nt: TGTGCCAGCAGCTTAGGAGGACAGGGGGGCCACACCTTC; CDR3aa: CASSLGGQGGHTF
abundance: NA; j_gene: TRBJ1-2; d_gene: NA; v_gene: TRBV18; CDR3nt: TGTGCCAGCTCCCAGAAGGACACCCTCTTGAATGGCTACACCTTC; CDR3aa: CASSQKDTLLNGYTF
abundance: NA; j_gene: TRBJ2-3; d_gene: NA; v_gene: TRBV9; CDR3nt: TGTGCCAGCAGCATAACTAGCACAGATACGCAGTATTTT; CDR3aa: CASSITSTDTQYF
abundance: NA; j_gene: TRBJ2-3; d_gene: NA; v_gene: TRBV7-2; CDR3nt: TGTGCCAGCTGCTCGGGAGTCACAGATACGCAGTATTTT; CDR3aa: CASCSGVTDTQYF
abundance: NA; j_gene: TRBJ2-1; d_gene: TRBD2; v_gene: TRBV2; CDR3nt: TGTGCCAGCAGCGTAGCGGGAGGGTCCTACAATGAGCAGTTCTTC; CDR3aa: CASSVAGGSYNEQFF
abundance: NA; j_gene: TRBJ2-5; d_gene: NA; v_gene: TRBV5-1; CDR3nt: TGCGCCAGCAGCTTGGCCAGGGGCGTTTGGGAGACCCAGTACTTC; CDR3aa: CASSLARGVWETQYF
abundance: NA; j_gene: TRBJ1-2; d_gene: NA; v_gene: TRBV28; CDR3nt: TGTGCCAGCAGTCCTATCGGGTCTCCGAACTATGGCTACACCTTC; CDR3aa: CASSPIGSPNYGYTF